The rows below give T cell receptor beta chains drawn from one sample of a study of T cell repertoires in cytomegalovirus infection. TCRdb passed the reads through MiXCR, listing each CDR3 protein once. The sample has some 940,000 distinct CDR3 sequences, 25% to 40% seen once. Their cognate antigens are unknown. Sequencing was performed on cultured CD8+ T cells from PBMCs, taken from culture after CMV antigen stimulation. The receptors shown here come from a human donor in good health (CMV status not recorded). Some clones in this sample may be carry-over from other donors' samples. Both conserved end residues are part of each CDR3. The D gene is left open where the match is weak. The listing skips clone size in some rows; elsewhere it reads once, few, many or a size class.

d_gene,j_gene,abundance,len,v_gene,CDR3nt,CDR3aa
TRBD2,TRBJ2-3,.,13,TRBV25-1,TGTGCCAGCAGTGCCCCGGGGGGGAGCACGCAGTATTTT,CASSAPGGSTQYF
.,TRBJ2-7,.,13,TRBV5-6,TGTGCCAGCAGCGGAGGGCGGGGAAACGAGCAGTACTTC,CASSGGRGNEQYF
.,TRBJ1-1,.,16,TRBV11-2,TGTGCCAGCAGCTTAGGTGTTCAGCTATTGAACACTGAAGCTTTCTTT,CASSLGVQLLNTEAFF
TRBD1,TRBJ2-2,few,15,TRBV7-9,TGTGCCAGCAGCCCACAGGGGTGGGACACCGGGGAGCTGTTTTTT,CASSPQGWDTGELFF
TRBD2,TRBJ2-1,.,21,TRBV6-5,TGTGCCAGCAGTAAACCCTGGGACCCGAAAATTGGACTAGCGGCCTACAATGAGCAGTTCTTC,CASSKPWDPKIGLAAYNEQFF
.,TRBJ2-1,.,16,TRBV11-2,TGTGCCAGCAGCTTAGATCGAATTCCGGAGTACAATGAGCAGTTCTTC,CASSLDRIPEYNEQFF
.,TRBJ2-3,many,15,TRBV11-2,TGTGCCAGCAGCTTAGCGGGCAGGGCCACAGATACGCAGTATTTT,CASSLAGRATDTQYF
TRBD1,TRBJ2-1,few,13,TRBV24-1,TGTGCCACCAGGGGGACAGGGTACAATGAGCAGTTCTTC,CATRGTGYNEQFF
.,TRBJ2-3,few,15,TRBV7-8,TGTGCCAGCAGCTTAGAGTTATCTAGCACAGATACGCAGTATTTT,CASSLELSSTDTQYF
.,TRBJ1-1,many,15,TRBV7-2,TGTGCCAGCAGCTTATCCAGAGGTGCGAACACTGAAGCTTTCTTT,CASSLSRGANTEAFF
TRBD2,TRBJ2-1,few,16,TRBV7-9,TGTGCCAGCAGCGGCCCGGGACTAGCGGGGGAAAATGAGCAGTTCTTC,CASSGPGLAGENEQFF
TRBD1,TRBJ2-1,.,13,TRBV27,TGTGCCAGCAGTATCGACAGGGTTGGTGAGCAGTTCTTC,CASSIDRVGEQFF
TRBD1,TRBJ2-1,many,15,TRBV7-2,TGTGCCAGCAGCTTAAGCCCAGGGGGTTTCAATGAGCAGTTCTTC,CASSLSPGGFNEQFF
TRBD2,TRBJ2-1,.,18,TRBV20-1,TGCAGTGCCAGGACTAGCGGGGGGGATCTTAGGGCCTACAATGAGCAGTTCTTC,CSARTSGGDLRAYNEQFF
TRBD2,TRBJ2-3,.,16,TRBV5-6,TGTGCCAGCAGCCCGGGCCTCGGGGGGGCCACAGATACGCAGTATTTT,CASSPGLGGATDTQYF
TRBD2,TRBJ2-1,.,15,TRBV19,TGTGCCAGTAGTATGGGAGCGGGGGGGTTCGTTGAGCAGTTCTTC,CASSMGAGGFVEQFF
TRBD1,TRBJ1-5,many,15,TRBV6-2/TRBV6-3,TGTGCCAGCAGTTACTCTACAGGGGTGAAATCTGCCCAGCATTTT,CASSYSTGVKSAQHF
TRBD1,TRBJ1-4,.,16,TRBV7-9,TGTGCCAGCAGCGTCCGGGACAGAGGAACTAATGAAAAACTGTTTTTT,CASSVRDRGTNEKLFF
.,TRBJ1-1,.,14,TRBV27,TGTGCCAGCAGTTTCATGGGGCGCGACACTGAAGCTTTCTTT,CASSFMGRDTEAFF
TRBD1,TRBJ2-1,.,16,TRBV19,TGTGCCAGTAGTGCTCAGGGGGTCCCGCTTCCTCCGGAGCAGTTCTTC,CASSAQGVPLPPEQFF
.,TRBJ2-7,many,13,TRBV6-1,TGTGCCACCAGAAAGGGCACATCCTACGAGCAGTACTTC,CATRKGTSYEQYF
.,TRBJ2-3,few,15,TRBV7-9,TGTGCCAGCAGCTTAGGGGTGGCGCCCACAGATACGCAGTATTTT,CASSLGVAPTDTQYF
TRBD1,TRBJ2-7,many,15,TRBV7-9,TGTGCCAGCAGCCCGCTAGAGGGGACAGTTTACGAGCAGTACTTC,CASSPLEGTVYEQYF
TRBD1,TRBJ2-7,.,15,TRBV11-3,TGTGCCAGCAGCTTAGGAGGGGACAGGGCGGGCGAGCAGTACTTC,CASSLGGDRAGEQYF
.,TRBJ1-1,few,15,TRBV5-1,TGCGCCAGCAGCTGGAACCTTGGAGGGGCCACTGAAGCTTTCTTT,CASSWNLGGATEAFF
.,TRBJ2-1,few,17,TRBV7-9,TGTGCCAGCAGCGCCCGACTGGGTTTTGGATCCTACAATGAGCAGTTCTTC,CASSARLGFGSYNEQFF
TRBD2,TRBJ2-5,few,16,TRBV7-7,TGTGCTAGCAGCTATAGACTAGCGGGGTTTCAAGAGACCCAGTACTTC,CASSYRLAGFQETQYF
TRBD1,TRBJ2-7,few,14,TRBV4-1,TGCGCCAGCAGCCAAGGGACAGGGAACTACGAGCAGTACTTC,CASSQGTGNYEQYF
.,TRBJ2-1,.,17,TRBV27,TGTGCCAGCAGTTACCTCGGGTACCCCGATAGGCACAATGAGCAGTTCTTC,CASSYLGYPDRHNEQFF
.,TRBJ2-1,few,15,TRBV10-3,TGTGCCATCAGTGAGTCCCCCCGTAGAGACAATGAGCAGTTCTTC,CAISESPRRDNEQFF
.,TRBJ2-7,few,18,TRBV15,TGTGCCACCAGCAGCCTATTCCGGGACAAGGGTCGGTCCTACGAGCAGTACTTC,CATSSLFRDKGRSYEQYF
TRBD1,TRBJ2-2,many,16,TRBV7-6,TGTGCCAGCAGCTTCTGGACAGGGACGAACACCGGGGAGCTGTTTTTT,CASSFWTGTNTGELFF
TRBD2,TRBJ2-5,many,18,TRBV7-2,TGTGCCAGCAGCTTAGCGCTAGCTAGCGGGGAGTCCCAAGAGACCCAGTACTTC,CASSLALASGESQETQYF
.,TRBJ1-1,many,14,TRBV27,TGTGCCAGCAGAACCGGACACTGGAACACTGAAGCTTTCTTT,CASRTGHWNTEAFF
.,TRBJ1-6,many,16,TRBV6-5,TGTGCCAGCAGCCCCTTTGGGGCAAGGGGTAATTCACCCCTCCACTTT,CASSPFGARGNSPLHF
TRBD1,TRBJ2-5,.,14,TRBV9,TGTGCCAGCAGCGGCACAGGGGGCGAGAGGACCCAGTACTTC,CASSGTGGERTQYF
.,TRBJ2-7,.,15,TRBV27,TGTGCCAGCAATTTAAGGGGGAGCCTTTCCTACGAGCAGTACTTC,CASNLRGSLSYEQYF
.,TRBJ2-7,many,12,TRBV12-3/TRBV12-4,TGTGCCAGCAGTTATCTTTACTACGAGCAGTACTTC,CASSYLYYEQYF
.,TRBJ1-1,many,11,TRBV12-3/TRBV12-4,TGTGCCAGCAGCGTGGACACTGAAGCTTTCTTT,CASSVDTEAFF
TRBD2,TRBJ2-1,many,14,TRBV7-9,TGTGCCATCCGACTAGCGGGGGGTTCAGGGGAGCAGTTCTTC,CAIRLAGGSGEQFF
TRBD2,TRBJ2-3,few,15,TRBV4-3,TGCGCCAGCAGCCAAGATAGGCGGGGGGCAGATACGCAGTATTTT,CASSQDRRGADTQYF
.,TRBJ2-1,few,18,TRBV4-2,TGTGCCAGCAGCCAAGATTACGTAGACACTGAATGGACGGATGAGCAGTTCTTC,CASSQDYVDTEWTDEQFF
.,TRBJ1-5,.,16,TRBV6-1,TGTGCCAGCATAAGGAAGGAGGGTATTTGGAATCAGCCCCAGCATTTT,CASIRKEGIWNQPQHF